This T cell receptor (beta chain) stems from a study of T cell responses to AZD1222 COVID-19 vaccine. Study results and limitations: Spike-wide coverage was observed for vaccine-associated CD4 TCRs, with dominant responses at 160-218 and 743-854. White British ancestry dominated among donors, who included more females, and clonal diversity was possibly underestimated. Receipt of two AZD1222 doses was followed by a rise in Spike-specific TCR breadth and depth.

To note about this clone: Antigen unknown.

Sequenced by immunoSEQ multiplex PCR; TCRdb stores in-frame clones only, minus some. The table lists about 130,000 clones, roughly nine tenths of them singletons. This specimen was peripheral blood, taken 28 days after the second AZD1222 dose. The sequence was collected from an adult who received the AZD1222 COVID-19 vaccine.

The CDR3 DNA is TGTGCCAGCAGCCAATCGGAGACTAGCGGGGGAGTCAATGAGCAGTTCTTC. Its translation: CASSQSETSGGVNEQFF. V gene TRBV4-2 combines with J gene TRBJ2-1; 12 nucleotides match TRBD2. Germline CDR1 LGHNA, CDR2 YNFKEQ. The CDR3 runs 17 residues. With 2 bases clipped from V and 6 bases from J, the junction kept 8 bases outside the gene matches.